The 26 T cell receptor beta chains in this list originate from one sample, sequenced in a study of neoadjuvant anti-PD-1 for oral cavity cancer. Measured with immunoSEQ multiplex PCR; TCRdb has only the in-frame clones, and not every one. Of more than 13,000 clones listed, roughly 71% were seen once; the top ten hold roughly 2%. Time point specified: after neoadjuvant nivolumab, at surgical resection. The sequenced sample was PBMCs, obtained after nivolumab (anti-PD-1) treatment. The receptors shown here come from a person aged 35 to 85 with oral cavity squamous cell carcinoma.

The chain employs TRBV6-5 and TRBJ1-2; no definite D call. The CDR3 contains 15 residues. Germline CDR1 is MNHEY and CDR2 is SVGAGI. Trimming took off 1 base at V and 5 bases at J, with 14 bases between the two ends. The chain's CDR3 is CASSYYERGIYGYTF. In DNA, the CDR3 is TGTGCCAGCAGTTACTATGAGAGAGGAATTTATGGCTACACCTTC.

V usage is TRBV4-2 and J usage is TRBJ1-4; D is undetermined. Trimming took off 0 bases at V and 11 bases at J, with 19 bases between the two ends. The CDR3 loop spans 16 amino acids. Germline-derived CDR1 and CDR2 are LGHNA and YNFKEQ. CDR3 DNA: TGTGCCAGCAGCCAAGATCGGACTTTTCGGGAGGGTAAACTGTTTTTT. Amino acids: CASSQDRTFREGKLFF.

This chain uses TRBV6-1 with TRBJ2-7; 8 nucleotides agree with TRBD2. In germline, CDR1 is MNHNS, CDR2 SASEGT. The CDR3 totals 15 residues. V shed 7 bases, J shed 6 bases, and the junction held 14 bases outside the gene matches. This CDR3 reads CASTEGYSGLGEQYF. In DNA, the CDR3 is TGTGCCAGCACTGAGGGTTACTCGGGACTAGGCGAGCAGTACTTC.

The genes are TRBV30 and TRBJ2-3, with a weak D call TRBD1 (6 bases). Germline V gene sequence: CDR1 GTSNPN, CDR2 SVGIG (reference sequence). V was clipped by 2 bases and J by 4 bases, with 10 bases between them. This CDR3 contains 13 residues. This CDR3 reads CAWSIGGADTQYF. The CDR3, as DNA: TGTGCCTGGAGTATAGGGGGAGCAGATACGCAGTATTTT.

This chain connects TRBV4-1 to TRBJ2-2, with 12 bases that match TRBD2. The CDR3 totals 17 residues. The V gene end was trimmed by 4 bases and the J gene end by 6 bases; junction bases not matched to a gene: 9. Germline CDR1 and CDR2: MGHRA and YSYEKL. The CDR3 loop is CASSRPLAGGPAGELFF. The CDR3 bases are TGCGCCAGCAGCCGCCCCCTAGCGGGGGGGCCGGCCGGGGAGCTGTTTTTT.

This chain joins TRBV2 and TRBJ2-1; weak D call: TRBD1 (6 bases). The germline V gene encodes CDR1 SNHLY and CDR2 FYNNEI. Trimming pared 8 bases from V and 8 bases from J, leaving 19 bases between. CDR3 length: 14 amino acids. In nucleotides, the CDR3 is TGTGCCAGCCACCCTGGGGCAGGGGAGTATGAGCAGTTCTTC. It translates to CASHPGAGEYEQFF. Using reference TRBV2 and TRBJ2-1 for the parts outside the CDR3, the full variable domain is EPEVTQTPSHQVTQMGQEVILRCVPISNHLYFYWYRQILGQKVEFLVSFYNNEISEKSEIFDDQFSVERPDGSNFTLKIRSTKLEDSAMYFCASHPGAGEYEQFFGPGTRLTVL.

The chain couples TRBV28 to TRBJ1-5; D is undetermined. The CDR3 contains 13 residues. V was cut by 4 bases and J by 0 bases, with 4 bases left in between. Germline CDR1 is MDHEN and CDR2 is SYDVKM. CDR3 in amino acids: CASSWDSNQPQHF. Here the CDR3 DNA reads TGTGCCAGCAGTTGGGATAGCAATCAGCCCCAGCATTTT.

V and J are TRBV7-9 and TRBJ1-2, with D unclear. V lost 6 bases and J 4 bases, leaving 18 bases between the germline ends. The CDR3 spans 15 residues. CDR1 and CDR2 (germline): SEHNR, FQNEAQ (reference sequence). The CDR3 region has the DNA TGTGCCAGCAGTTTCTTAGGGCCTGGTCGCTATGGCTACACCTTC. Encoded protein: CASSFLGPGRYGYTF. Complete variable domain (other parts from reference TRBV7-9 and TRBJ1-2): DTGVSQNPRHKITKRGQNVTFRCDPISEHNRLYWYRQTLGQGPEFLTYFQNEAQLEKSRLLSDRFSAERPKGSFSTLEIQRTEQGDSAMYLCASSFLGPGRYGYTFGSGTRLTVV.

This clone was detected only a few times. This rearrangement joins TRBV4-1 to TRBJ1-1; D unclear. Trimming left V 0 bases short and J 0 bases short, with 5 bases between. The germline CDR1 and CDR2 sequences are MGHRA and YSYEKL. The CDR3 covers 14 residues. The DNA for the CDR3 is TGCGCCAGCAGCCAAGATTGGCTGAACACTGAAGCTTTCTTT. Translated, it gives CASSQDWLNTEAFF.

The genes are TRBV27 and TRBJ2-3; 9 positions match TRBD2. Germline V gives CDR1 MNHEY, CDR2 SMNVEV (reference sequence). This CDR3 spans 14 amino acids. Germline trimming cut 8 bases from V and 4 bases from J; bases unmatched to any gene: 7. The chain's CDR3 is CASGRGRASDTQYF. The CDR3 DNA follows: TGTGCCAGCGGTCGCGGGAGGGCCTCAGATACGCAGTATTTT.

The rearrangement joins TRBV27 to TRBJ1-5; TRBD1 matches at 9 bases. This CDR3 has 16 residues. V was clipped by 3 bases and J by 3 bases; unmatched bases: 6. Germline V lookup: CDR1 MNHEY, CDR2 SMNVEV (reference sequence). The CDR3 DNA is TGTGCCAGCAGTTTGCGCCGGGACAGGGCCAATCAGCCCCAGCATTTT. Its translation is CASSLRRDRANQPQHF.

This sequence joins TRBV6-5 and TRBJ1-1, with TRBD1 matching over 7 bases. The germline gives CDR1 MNHEY, CDR2 SVGAGI. The CDR3 loop spans 15 amino acids. The junction had 8 bases not matched to a gene; V was cut back by 6 bases and J by 1 base. DNA for the CDR3: TGTGCCAGCAGACATCAGGACAGGAGGAACACTGAAGCTTTCTTT. This codes for CASRHQDRRNTEAFF.

The gene calls are TRBV19 and TRBJ1-2; D not resolved. Germline V gives CDR1 LNHDA, CDR2 SQIVND (reference sequence). The CDR3 contains 13 residues. V was shortened by 5 bases and J by 0 bases, with 7 bases between the two germline ends. CDR3 bases: TGTGCCAGTAGTCTGGGAACTAACTATGGCTACACCTTC. Its protein product is CASSLGTNYGYTF.

CDR3 DNA: TGTGCCAGCAGTGAACCCCTCAATGGCTACACCTTC. Amino acids: CASSEPLNGYTF. This rearrangement joins TRBV25-1 to TRBJ1-2; D is unresolved. Germline V gene sequence: CDR1 MGHDK, CDR2 SYGVNS. The CDR3 totals 12 residues. The V gene lost 2 bases and the J gene lost 6 bases, with 7 bases spanning the gap.

J is TRBJ2-3 and V is TRBV7-3; TRBD1 aligns across 7 bases. CDR1 is SGHTA and CDR2 is FQGTGA in the germline V gene. Trimming cost V 5 bases and J 3 bases; bases outside gene matches: 5. The CDR3 covers 14 residues. The DNA of the CDR3 is TGTGCCAGCAGCCGGACAGGACCGACAGATACGCAGTATTTT. This encodes CASSRTGPTDTQYF.

The chain is built from TRBV2 and TRBJ2-4; 8 positions match TRBD2. This CDR3 comprises 16 residues. V lost 7 bases and J lost 1; bases outside the gene matches: 9. CDR1 SNHLY and CDR2 FYNNEI come from the germline V gene. CDR3 loop: CASTNVAGWAKNIQYF. In nucleotides, the CDR3 is TGTGCCAGCACTAACGTAGCGGGGTGGGCCAAAAACATTCAGTACTTC. Full variable domain (missing parts from reference TRBV2 and TRBJ2-4): EPEVTQTPSHQVTQMGQEVILRCVPISNHLYFYWYRQILGQKVEFLVSFYNNEISEKSEIFDDQFSVERPDGSNFTLKIRSTKLEDSAMYFCASTNVAGWAKNIQYFGAGTRLSVL.

The V call is TRBV4-1, the J call TRBJ2-3; unclear D gene. V was shortened by 1 base and J by 2 bases, with 13 bases between the two germline ends. Germline assignment: CDR1 MGHRA and CDR2 YSYEKL. The CDR3 is made up of 16 amino acids. The CDR3 region has the DNA TGCGCCAGCAGCCAAGGCAACCCTGGCTCCACAGATACGCAGTATTTT. It yields the protein CASSQGNPGSTDTQYF.

The chain uses TRBV10-3 and TRBJ2-2; D remains ambiguous. Germline values: CDR1 ENHRY, CDR2 SYGVKD. This CDR3 has 11 residues. V gave up 4 bases and J gave up 6 bases, with 3 bases separating them. The CDR3 sequence: CAISAPGELFF. The CDR3 DNA is TGTGCCATCAGTGCTCCCGGGGAGCTGTTTTTT.

The chain combines TRBV6-5 with TRBJ2-1; 7 positions match TRBD1. Trimming removed 4 bases from V and 3 bases from J; junction bases left unmatched: 6. Germline V gene lookup returns CDR1 MNHEY and CDR2 SVGAGI. The CDR3 is 15 amino acids. For the CDR3, the DNA is TGTGCCAGCAGTTTGATGGGACAGATCTACAATGAGCAGTTCTTC. Translating it yields CASSLMGQIYNEQFF.

The chain employs TRBV27 and TRBJ2-6; no clear D. Trimming stripped 5 bases from V and 0 bases from J, with 14 bases between. Germline assignment: CDR1 MNHEY and CDR2 SMNVEV (reference sequence). The CDR3 extends over 17 amino acids. CDR3 DNA sequence: TGTGCCAGCAGTCCCTTTACGGCCGCCTCTGGGGCCAACGTCCTGACTTTC. Protein product: CASSPFTAASGANVLTF. The full variable domain, rest sourced from reference TRBV27 and TRBJ2-6, is EAQVTQNPRYLITVTGKKLTVTCSQNMNHEYMSWYRQDPGLGLRQIYYSMNVEVTDKGDVPEGYKVSRKEKRNFPLILESPSPNQTSLYFCASSPFTAASGANVLTFGAGSRLTVL.

CDR3 loop: CASSDLTSGSSYNEQFF. The CDR3, as DNA: TGCGCCAGCAGTGACTTGACTAGCGGGAGTTCCTACAATGAGCAGTTCTTC. The V gene is TRBV10-2, the J gene TRBJ2-1, with TRBD2 matching over 12 bases. This CDR3 region has 17 residues. Germline V lookup: CDR1 WSHSY, CDR2 SAAADI. Trimming at V came to 3 bases and at J to 1 base, leaving 4 bases not matched to a gene.

The J gene is TRBJ1-1, the V gene TRBV15; D might be TRBD1 (5 bases). Trimming stripped 0 bases from V and 6 bases from J, with 11 bases between. This CDR3 has 14 amino acids. The germline gives CDR1 LNHNV, CDR2 YYDKDF (reference sequence). The CDR3 coding sequence is TGTGCCACCAGCAGAGATTTGGGGCAGTCTGAAGCTTTCTTT. This translates into CATSRDLGQSEAFF.

The genes are TRBV11-2 and TRBJ2-5; possibly TRBD1 for D (5 bases). The length of the CDR3 is 15 residues. CDR1 and CDR2 from the germline V gene are SGHAT and FQNNGV. Trimming removed 5 bases from V and 7 bases from J, with 20 bases in between. The chain's CDR3 is CASSTLRGPHLTQYF. In nucleotides, the CDR3 is TGTGCCAGCAGCACCCTTAGGGGTCCTCACCTGACCCAGTACTTC.

The rearrangement joins TRBV28 to TRBJ2-7, with a possible D match to TRBD1 (5 bases). Between the trimmed V and J ends, which lost 3 bases and 2 bases, there was a span of 11 bases. Germline V lookup: CDR1 MDHEN, CDR2 SYDVKM. The CDR3 is 14 amino acids. CDR3: CASSLLTVTYEQYF. The CDR3 region has the DNA TGTGCCAGCAGTTTGTTGACAGTGACCTACGAGCAGTACTTC. The whole variable domain, filled in from reference TRBV28 and TRBJ2-7, reads DVKVTQSSRYLVKRTGEKVFLECVQDMDHENMFWYRQDPGLGLRLIYFSYDVKMKEKGDIPEGYSVSREKKERFSLILESASTNQTSMYLCASSLLTVTYEQYFGPGTRLTVT.

The V gene is TRBV11-2, the J gene TRBJ1-2, with a possible D match to TRBD1 (5 bases). Germline V lookup: CDR1 SGHAT, CDR2 FQNNGV. V was trimmed by 5 bases and J by 8 bases, leaving 15 bases between them. This CDR3 spans 13 amino acids. CDR3 sequence (DNA): TGTGCCAGCAGCCTCGGGGGGTATTACGGCTACACCTTC. Encoded protein: CASSLGGYYGYTF.

V usage is TRBV28 and J usage is TRBJ1-3, with D maybe TRBD1 (5 bases). The CDR3 extends over 12 amino acids. Germline CDR1 MDHEN, CDR2 SYDVKM. Trimming shortened V by 8 bases and J by 7 bases, and 12 bases separated the two germline ends. CDR3 DNA: TGTGCCAGCTCCCCCCAGGGTAACACCATATATTTT. This codes for CASSPQGNTIYF.